The clone carrying this T cell receptor beta chain was seen many times. The data belong to a study of T cells after yellow fever vaccination. Germline V gives CDR1 KGHDR, CDR2 SFDVKD. The CDR3 spans 16 residues. V trimming: 3 bases; J trimming: 8 bases; junction bases outside the gene matches: 11. 5'RACE template switching produced TCR cDNA carrying a universal primer site and UMIs. TCRdb reanalysed the 5' RACE reads using MiXCR and keeps one entry per CDR3 protein. The sample consists of about 150,000 distinct CDR3 sequences, 6.6% of them appearing once. The receptor was derived from a man aged 25 to 40 who received the YFV17D yellow fever vaccine. The chain uses TRBV24-1 and TRBJ2-1, with 8 bases fitting TRBD2. The sequencing here drew on CD4+ T cells sorted from PBMCs, taken 10 days after the yellow fever booster vaccination. CDR3 loop: CATSDPGTRGLHEQFF. As DNA, the CDR3 is TGTGCCACCAGTGATCCCGGGACTAGGGGATTACATGAGCAGTTCTTC.